A selection of T cell receptor beta chains follows, all from one sample in a study of molecular identifiers for immune sequencing clone quantification. TCRdb passed the PCR reads through MiXCR, listing each CDR3 protein once. Of approximately 500,000 distinct CDR3 sequences listed, about 22% are singletons. The specimen sequenced was naive CD8+ T cells from blood, with Jurkat cell RNA spiked in. Source of these receptors: a human donor in good health. Some libraries in this study had Jurkat cell RNA spiked in. CDR3s include the opening cysteine and the closing phenylalanine or tryptophan. Fields, in order: D gene, V gene, clone size, J gene, CDR3 length, CDR3 DNA, CDR3 protein. The D gene is left open where the match is weak. Only some rows state a clone size, as once, few, many or a class for expanded clones.

-	TRBV7-9	-	TRBJ2-6	15	TGTGCCAGCAGTTCAGGGAGCTCTGGGGCCAACGTCCTGACTTTC	CASSSGSSGANVLTF
TRBD1	TRBV5-1	few	TRBJ2-1	19	TGCGCCAGCAGCCCCCACCCGGACAGGGCCTATAGCTCCTACAATGAGCAGTTCTTC	CASSPHPDRAYSSYNEQFF
-	TRBV6-2/TRBV6-3	-	TRBJ2-5	14	TGTGCCTCAGGGGAGGGGATCTCAGGAGAGACCCAGTACTTC	CASGEGISGETQYF
TRBD1	TRBV29-1	many	TRBJ2-3	15	TGCAGCGCCCTCACCCGGGACAGGGGGACAGATACGCAGTATTTT	CSALTRDRGTDTQYF
-	TRBV28	-	TRBJ1-3	14	TGTGCCGGCAGTCTTACCTTCTCTGGAAACACCATATATTTT	CAGSLTFSGNTIYF
TRBD1	TRBV10-1	few	TRBJ2-1	16	TGCGCCAGCAGTTTCTGCCGGGACAGGGTAAACAATGAGCAGTTCTTC	CASSFCRDRVNNEQFF
TRBD2	TRBV4-3	-	TRBJ2-7	15	TGCGCCAGCAGCCCGTCTCGAGCGGGAGGCTACGAGCAGTACTTC	CASSPSRAGGYEQYF
-	TRBV12-5	few	TRBJ2-7	12	TGTGCTAGTGGGGGCTTCTCCTACGAGCAGTACTTC	CASGGFSYEQYF
TRBD1	TRBV7-2	-	TRBJ2-7	14	TGTGCCAGCAGCTTAGAGGGACAGAGTCACGGGCAGTACTTC	CASSLEGQSHGQYF
-	TRBV13	-	TRBJ1-2	17	TGTGCCAGCAGCTTAGGTGCAGCGGCTTACCATAACTATGGCTACACCTTC	CASSLGAAAYHNYGYTF
-	TRBV27	many	TRBJ2-7	14	TGTGCCAGCAGTTTATTTGGGGCACACTACGAGCAGTACTTC	CASSLFGAHYEQYF
-	TRBV4-1	many	TRBJ1-1	15	TGCGCCAGCAGCCAAGGGTGGCGGGGAGACACTGAAGCTTTCTTT	CASSQGWRGDTEAFF
-	TRBV7-9	-	TRBJ1-2	14	TGTGCCAGCAGCTCCCCCACCGGTAACTATGGCAACACCTTC	CASSSPTGNYGNTF
-	TRBV7-3	-	TRBJ2-7	15	TGTGTCAGCAGCTTGTTTGGAGGCAGCTATTACGAGCAGTACTTC	CVSSLFGGSYYEQYF
TRBD1	TRBV11-2	-	TRBJ2-3	17	TGTGCCAGCAGCTTAGTGACAGGGCAACTTAGCACAGATACGCAGTATTTT	CASSLVTGQLSTDTQYF
-	TRBV12-3/TRBV12-4	-	TRBJ1-1	12	TGTGCCAGCAGTTTGCAGAGCACTGAAGCTTTCTTT	CASSLQSTEAFF
-	TRBV6-2/TRBV6-3	-	TRBJ2-7	17	TGTGCCAGCAGTTACCCCCGACCGAGCCGGTTCTCCTACGAGCAGTACTTC	CASSYPRPSRFSYEQYF
-	TRBV9	few	TRBJ2-3	13	TGTGCCAGCGGGTCGATCAGCACAGATACGCAGTATTTT	CASGSISTDTQYF
TRBD1	TRBV2	-	TRBJ2-5	15	TGTGCCAGCCGTGAGGGGGCCACACTCCAAGAGACCCAGTACTTC	CASREGATLQETQYF
-	TRBV6-5	-	TRBJ2-3	14	TGTGCCAGCAGTTTAGAAATCGGCACAGATACGCAGTATTTT	CASSLEIGTDTQYF
TRBD1	TRBV7-2	many	TRBJ2-3	17	TGTGCCAGCAGCTTATTTCCAGGACAGGGGGCGTTGGATACGCAGTATTTT	CASSLFPGQGALDTQYF
TRBD1	TRBV7-3	few	TRBJ2-3	17	TGTGCCAGCAGCTTAACGATACAGGGGCGTGGCACAGATACGCAGTATTTT	CASSLTIQGRGTDTQYF
-	TRBV7-9	-	TRBJ2-7	12	TGTGCCGGCAGCCCAGGGGTAGGGGAGCAGTACTTC	CAGSPGVGEQYF
-	TRBV9	-	TRBJ1-2	14	TGTGCCAGCAGCGTAGGTGGGGGAAACTGTGGCTACACCTTC	CASSVGGGNCGYTF
-	TRBV13	-	TRBJ2-5	15	TGTGCCAGCAGCTTAGGTGTTTCGGGGCACGAGACCCAGTACTTC	CASSLGVSGHETQYF
-	TRBV7-9	-	TRBJ1-2	14	TGTGCCAGCACCCAATCAGACAGATTCTATGGCTACACCTTC	CASTQSDRFYGYTF
TRBD2	TRBV7-6	-	TRBJ2-3	15	TGTGCCAGCAGCTTAACTAGCGCTAGCACAGATACGCAGTATTTT	CASSLTSASTDTQYF
-	TRBV19	few	TRBJ2-1	15	TGTGCCAGTAGTATCTCGAGCCGAGGGTACAATGAGCAGTTCTTC	CASSISSRGYNEQFF
TRBD1	TRBV4-1	-	TRBJ1-2	16	TGCGCCAGCAGCCAAGAAGGTACAGGGGGTGGTTATGGCTACACCTTC	CASSQEGTGGGYGYTF
-	TRBV13	many	TRBJ1-4	14	TGTGCCAGCAGCGTGGGACACGAGAGTGAAAAACTGTTTTTT	CASSVGHESEKLFF
-	TRBV5-6	many	TRBJ1-2	19	TGTGCCAGCAGCTTGGTTTTCTTTGGGCTCGAAGACAGAAACTATGGCTACACCTTC	CASSLVFFGLEDRNYGYTF
TRBD1	TRBV5-1	many	TRBJ2-3	16	TGCGCCAGCAGCTTGTCGGACAGGGTTCTACCAGATACGCAGTATTTT	CASSLSDRVLPDTQYF
-	TRBV5-4	-	TRBJ2-5	14	TGTGCCAGCAGCTTTTCTACCGGCCAAGAGACCCAGTACTTC	CASSFSTGQETQYF
TRBD2	TRBV5-6	many	TRBJ2-3	19	TGTGCCAGCAGCTTGGAGTGGACTAGCGGGAGAGTTTTGAGAGATACGCAGTATTTT	CASSLEWTSGRVLRDTQYF
TRBD2	TRBV5-1	many	TRBJ2-7	15	TGCGCCAGCAGCTTGGTACGGGGGGTAAAGAACGAGCAGTACTTC	CASSLVRGVKNEQYF
TRBD2	TRBV30	-	TRBJ2-5	13	TGTGCACATCTAGCGGGAGTCGGAGAGACCCAGTACTTC	CAHLAGVGETQYF
-	TRBV4-1	many	TRBJ2-3	13	TGCGCCAGCAGCCCAGCCCCAATGGATACGCAGTATTTT	CASSPAPMDTQYF
-	TRBV11-2	-	TRBJ2-2	16	TGTGCCAGCAGCCCGAGGACTATAGGCTTCACCGGGGAGCTGTTTTTT	CASSPRTIGFTGELFF
-	TRBV19	many	TRBJ2-7	15	TGTGCCAGTCGCAGTACCGAGGGTCGGGCGTGGGAGCAGTACTTC	CASRSTEGRAWEQYF
TRBD2	TRBV25-1	many	TRBJ2-7	17	TGTGCCAGCAGTGAAGAAGTCGGGACTAGCGGAAACTACGAGCAGTACTTC	CASSEEVGTSGNYEQYF
TRBD1	TRBV5-6	many	TRBJ2-7	13	TGTGCCAGCAGCTGGGGGACAGGGTCCGAGCAGTACTTC	CASSWGTGSEQYF
TRBD1	TRBV4-1	few	TRBJ1-4	16	TGCGCCAGCAGCCACCCTCGGACAGGCCGTAATGAAAAACTGTTTTTT	CASSHPRTGRNEKLFF
-	TRBV12-3/TRBV12-4	-	TRBJ2-5	15	TGTGCCAGCAGTTTGGCCCCATGGGGTTCGGAGACCCAGTACTTC	CASSLAPWGSETQYF
TRBD2	TRBV29-1	-	TRBJ2-5	14	TGCAGCGTTGGCCTAGCGGGGGGAAGGGAGACCCAGTACTTC	CSVGLAGGRETQYF
-	TRBV6-6	-	TRBJ2-7	15	TGTGCCAGCAGTTACTCGTGGCAGGTCCCCGACGAGCAGTACTTC	CASSYSWQVPDEQYF
TRBD2	TRBV5-4	-	TRBJ2-5	16	TGTGCCAGCAGCTTTGCCCTAGCGGGGTACAAAGAGACCCAGTACTTC	CASSFALAGYKETQYF
-	TRBV5-1	many	TRBJ2-2	15	TGCGCCAGCAGCTTGGTGCCTACGAACACCGGGGAGCTGTTTTTT	CASSLVPTNTGELFF
TRBD1	TRBV7-9	many	TRBJ2-3	14	TGTGCCAGCAGCTTAGAGAGGGACAGAGATACGCAGTATTTT	CASSLERDRDTQYF
-	TRBV6-2/TRBV6-3	many	TRBJ2-7	18	TGTGCCAGCAGTAACCCCATAACCGGGACATGGGATGTCTACGAGCAGTACTTC	CASSNPITGTWDVYEQYF
-	TRBV7-9	-	TRBJ2-3	14	TGTGCCAGCAGCTTAGCGGGGTTCGCAGATGCGCAGTATTTT	CASSLAGFADAQYF
-	TRBV20-1	few	TRBJ2-7	14	TGCAGTGCTAGAGATGATAGTTCTACCTACGAGCAGTACTTC	CSARDDSSTYEQYF
TRBD1	TRBV5-1	many	TRBJ2-5	16	TGCGCCAGCAGCCCGGGACAGGGGGCAGTGGGAGAGACCCAGTACTTC	CASSPGQGAVGETQYF
-	TRBV30	many	TRBJ2-7	11	TGTGCCTGGAGTTGGTCCTACGAGCAGTACTTC	CAWSWSYEQYF